Sequencing of this T cell receptor (beta chain) was carried out in a study of T cell responses to AZD1222 COVID-19 vaccine. This CDR3 is 16 amino acids long. Trimming removed 4 bases from V and 4 bases from J, with 17 bases in between. Germline CDR1 and CDR2: SGHTA and FQGNSA. This clone was counted a few times. The protocol was immunoSEQ multiplex PCR, while the TCRdb copy is restricted to in-frame clones and leaves out a portion. The sample lists 120,000 or so clones; more than 70% were seen once. V and J are TRBV7-2 and TRBJ1-3; D possibly corresponds to TRBD1 (5 bases). The sample was peripheral blood, taken on day 0 of AZD1222 vaccination. This sequence was found in an adult in good health. CDR3 DNA: TGTGCCAGCAGCTCTTCGGGACCAGGGTCGGGAAACACCATATATTTT. Protein sequence: CASSSSGPGSGNTIYF.